A selection of T cell receptor beta chains follows, all from one sample in a study of PD-1 blockade in classical Hodgkin lymphoma. Clones were read by immunoSEQ multiplex PCR, and TCRdb kept only the in-frame ones, dropping some. The sample holds more than 140,000 clones, approximately 80% seen once. Here the sequenced sample was peripheral blood mononuclear cells (PBMCs), taken before the second cycle of nivolumab. The source is a human donor with classical Hodgkin lymphoma. The CDR3 runs from the conserved cysteine through the conserved F or W. A D gene is named only where the DNA matches it firmly. Clone size is stated in some rows and not others, as once, few, many or a class when expanded.

V gene: TRBV19
D gene: TRBD2
J gene: TRBJ2-3
clone size: -
CDR3 DNA: TGTGCCAGTAGTAGAGCGGGATACGGAGCAGATACGCAGTATTTT
CDR3 protein: CASSRAGYGADTQYF

V gene: TRBV27
D gene: -
J gene: TRBJ1-1
clone size: -
CDR3 DNA: TGTGCCAGCAGTTTAGACGCTTGGGGCACTGAAGCTTTCTTT
CDR3 protein: CASSLDAWGTEAFF

V gene: TRBV19
D gene: -
J gene: TRBJ1-5
clone size: -
CDR3 DNA: TGTGCCAGTAGGCGGCAAGCAGGTCAGCCCCAGCATTTT
CDR3 protein: CASRRQAGQPQHF

V gene: TRBV6-5
D gene: -
J gene: TRBJ1-1
clone size: few
CDR3 DNA: TGTGCCAGCAGTGAAATACAGAACACTGAAGCTTTCTTT
CDR3 protein: CASSEIQNTEAFF

V gene: TRBV29-1
D gene: -
J gene: TRBJ2-7
clone size: -
CDR3 DNA: TGCAGCGTTGTTGGACAGAGTTACGAGCAGTACTTC
CDR3 protein: CSVVGQSYEQYF

V gene: TRBV7-2
D gene: TRBD1
J gene: TRBJ1-1
clone size: -
CDR3 DNA: TGTGCCAGCAGCTCCTCCGGGACAGGGGGCGAAGCTTTCTTT
CDR3 protein: CASSSSGTGGEAFF

V gene: TRBV19
D gene: -
J gene: TRBJ1-1
clone size: few
CDR3 DNA: TGTGCCAGTAGTATCCCGGGACTCATGAACACTGAAGCTTTCTTT
CDR3 protein: CASSIPGLMNTEAFF

V gene: TRBV6-5
D gene: -
J gene: TRBJ2-7
clone size: -
CDR3 DNA: TGTGCCAGCAGGAGGGGCTACGAGCAGTACTTC
CDR3 protein: CASRRGYEQYF

V gene: TRBV19
D gene: -
J gene: TRBJ2-2
clone size: -
CDR3 DNA: TGTGCCAGTAGTATCTCTAGCGCCGGGGAGCTGTTTTTT
CDR3 protein: CASSISSAGELFF

V gene: TRBV5-4
D gene: TRBD1
J gene: TRBJ1-2
clone size: -
CDR3 DNA: TGTGCCAGCAGCTTGGCCACCGGGACAGGGAGGGTTCGTGGCTACACCTTC
CDR3 protein: CASSLATGTGRVRGYTF

V gene: TRBV5-1
D gene: TRBD2
J gene: TRBJ2-1
clone size: -
CDR3 DNA: TGCGCCAGCACCATAGTACCGGGACTAGCATCCGATGAGCAGTTCTTC
CDR3 protein: CASTIVPGLASDEQFF

V gene: TRBV7-3
D gene: TRBD1
J gene: TRBJ1-1
clone size: -
CDR3 DNA: TGTGCCAGCAGCCCTGGACAGGGTTACACTGAAGCTTTCTTT
CDR3 protein: CASSPGQGYTEAFF

V gene: TRBV6-5
D gene: TRBD2
J gene: TRBJ2-7
clone size: -
CDR3 DNA: TGTGCCAGCAGTTACGGGCTAGCGGGGGTCTACGAGCAGTACTTC
CDR3 protein: CASSYGLAGVYEQYF

V gene: TRBV13
D gene: -
J gene: TRBJ2-6
clone size: -
CDR3 DNA: TGTGCCAGCAGCTTATCGCGAGACCCTGGGGCCAACGTCCTGACTTTC
CDR3 protein: CASSLSRDPGANVLTF

V gene: TRBV19
D gene: -
J gene: TRBJ2-3
clone size: -
CDR3 DNA: TGTGCCAGTAGACCTTCTGGGGATACGCAGTATTTT
CDR3 protein: CASRPSGDTQYF

V gene: TRBV5-1
D gene: TRBD1
J gene: TRBJ2-7
clone size: -
CDR3 DNA: TGCGCCAGCAGCTTGGGACGAAGGGACAGTTCCTACGAGCAGTACTTC
CDR3 protein: CASSLGRRDSSYEQYF

V gene: TRBV19
D gene: TRBD1
J gene: TRBJ1-5
clone size: -
CDR3 DNA: TGTGCCAGGGGAGACAGGGGGCGACGTCAGCCCCAGCATTTT
CDR3 protein: CARGDRGRRQPQHF

V gene: TRBV6-5
D gene: -
J gene: TRBJ2-3
clone size: -
CDR3 DNA: TGTGCCAGCAGTTACTCGAAATTCCTCCGGAAGTATTTT
CDR3 protein: CASSYSKFLRKYF

V gene: TRBV18
D gene: -
J gene: TRBJ1-2
clone size: few
CDR3 DNA: TGTGCCAGCTCACCAGGGGAAGAGGACTATGGCTACACCTTC
CDR3 protein: CASSPGEEDYGYTF

V gene: TRBV5-5
D gene: TRBD2
J gene: TRBJ2-1
clone size: -
CDR3 DNA: TGTGCCAGCAGCTACGGGACTAGCGGGTACAATGAGCAGTTCTTC
CDR3 protein: CASSYGTSGYNEQFF

V gene: TRBV7-9
D gene: TRBD1
J gene: TRBJ2-5
clone size: -
CDR3 DNA: TGTGCCAGCAGCCTGGGACAGGGGGCCCCGGAGACCCAGTACTTC
CDR3 protein: CASSLGQGAPETQYF

V gene: TRBV7-6
D gene: TRBD1
J gene: TRBJ1-4
clone size: once
CDR3 DNA: TGTGCCAGCAGCTTAGCTCGACAGGGGGGAAAACTGTTTTTT
CDR3 protein: CASSLARQGGKLFF

V gene: TRBV6-1
D gene: -
J gene: TRBJ1-2
clone size: once
CDR3 DNA: TGTGCCAGCAGAATTCACAGAGTAGGGAACTATGGCTACACCTTC
CDR3 protein: CASRIHRVGNYGYTF

V gene: TRBV10-3
D gene: -
J gene: TRBJ1-4
clone size: -
CDR3 DNA: TGTGCCATCAGTGAGACAGGATACGAAAAACTGTTTTTT
CDR3 protein: CAISETGYEKLFF

V gene: TRBV19
D gene: -
J gene: TRBJ1-1
clone size: few
CDR3 DNA: TGTGCCAGTACCTCAGGAGCCAGACACACTGAAGCTTTCTTT
CDR3 protein: CASTSGARHTEAFF

V gene: TRBV7-2
D gene: -
J gene: TRBJ1-4
clone size: -
CDR3 DNA: TGTGCCAGCAGCTCGAGGGAGGCCAGGGTTTATGAAAAACTGTTTTTT
CDR3 protein: CASSSREARVYEKLFF

V gene: TRBV7-2
D gene: -
J gene: TRBJ2-7
clone size: -
CDR3 DNA: TGTGCCAGCAGCTTAGCGGGACAAGCTCCCGAGCAGTACTTC
CDR3 protein: CASSLAGQAPEQYF

V gene: TRBV7-3
D gene: -
J gene: TRBJ2-2
clone size: many
CDR3 DNA: TGTGCCAGCGGATTTTTGGGTTGGGGGACCGGGGAGCTGTTTTTT
CDR3 protein: CASGFLGWGTGELFF

V gene: TRBV27
D gene: -
J gene: TRBJ1-5
clone size: -
CDR3 DNA: TGTGCCAGCAGCCTACTCCCCTTACTGGGGAGCGGTCAGCCCCAGCATTTT
CDR3 protein: CASSLLPLLGSGQPQHF

V gene: TRBV5-4
D gene: -
J gene: TRBJ2-7
clone size: -
CDR3 DNA: TGTGCCAGCAGCATGGCTGGGGGCGAGCAGTACTTC
CDR3 protein: CASSMAGGEQYF

V gene: TRBV5-1
D gene: -
J gene: TRBJ2-3
clone size: few
CDR3 DNA: TGCGCCAGCAGCCGGATACCCTCAGGGGTAGGGACAGATACGCAGTATTTT
CDR3 protein: CASSRIPSGVGTDTQYF

V gene: TRBV7-8
D gene: TRBD2
J gene: TRBJ2-1
clone size: -
CDR3 DNA: TGTGCCAGCAGGAACGGACTAGCAGGCTCCTACAATGAGCAGTTCTTC
CDR3 protein: CASRNGLAGSYNEQFF

V gene: TRBV12-5
D gene: TRBD1
J gene: TRBJ2-1
clone size: -
CDR3 DNA: TGTGCTAGTGGGCGGACAGGGGGCTGGAATGAGCAGTTCTTC
CDR3 protein: CASGRTGGWNEQFF

V gene: TRBV5-1
D gene: -
J gene: TRBJ2-7
clone size: -
CDR3 DNA: TGCGCCAGCAGCTTGGGGCCAGGGGTCTACGAGCAGTACTTC
CDR3 protein: CASSLGPGVYEQYF

V gene: TRBV19
D gene: TRBD2
J gene: TRBJ2-3
clone size: -
CDR3 DNA: TGTGCCAGTAGTGGCAGCGGGGCTAGCACAGATACGCAGTATTTT
CDR3 protein: CASSGSGASTDTQYF

V gene: TRBV30
D gene: -
J gene: TRBJ2-5
clone size: -
CDR3 DNA: TGTGCCTGGAGTCAAGGGGAGACCCAGTACTTC
CDR3 protein: CAWSQGETQYF

V gene: TRBV19
D gene: -
J gene: TRBJ2-2
clone size: -
CDR3 DNA: TGTGCCAGTAGTACTGGGAGATTACCCGGGGAGCTGTTTTTT
CDR3 protein: CASSTGRLPGELFF

V gene: TRBV6-5
D gene: TRBD1
J gene: TRBJ2-1
clone size: -
CDR3 DNA: TGTGCCAGCAGTAAGGGACAGGGCTCCTACAATGAGCAGTTCTTC
CDR3 protein: CASSKGQGSYNEQFF

V gene: TRBV6-5
D gene: -
J gene: TRBJ1-5
clone size: -
CDR3 DNA: TGTGCCAGCAGTGATAGTTTTCAGGGGCCCGAGCATTTT
CDR3 protein: CASSDSFQGPEHF

V gene: TRBV11-2
D gene: -
J gene: TRBJ1-5
clone size: -
CDR3 DNA: TGTGCCAGCAGCTTCAACGGATATAGCAATCAGCCCCAGCATTTT
CDR3 protein: CASSFNGYSNQPQHF

V gene: TRBV7-8
D gene: -
J gene: TRBJ2-3
clone size: -
CDR3 DNA: TGTGCCAGCAGCCCGCAGGGGGGAACAGATACGCAGTATTTT
CDR3 protein: CASSPQGGTDTQYF

V gene: TRBV18
D gene: -
J gene: TRBJ2-7
clone size: -
CDR3 DNA: TGTGCCAGCTCACCACCGAATGGGGTGGACGAGCAGTACTTC
CDR3 protein: CASSPPNGVDEQYF

V gene: TRBV7-8
D gene: -
J gene: TRBJ1-1
clone size: -
CDR3 DNA: TGTGCCAGCAGCTTAGAATTGCACAGGATCACTGAAGCTTTCTTT
CDR3 protein: CASSLELHRITEAFF

V gene: TRBV6-1
D gene: -
J gene: TRBJ2-7
clone size: -
CDR3 DNA: TGTGCCAGCAGTTGGGCTGACGAGCAGTACTTC
CDR3 protein: CASSWADEQYF

V gene: TRBV18
D gene: -
J gene: TRBJ2-6
clone size: -
CDR3 DNA: TGTGCCAGCTCACCGCTCGAATCTGGGGCCAACGTCCTGACTTTC
CDR3 protein: CASSPLESGANVLTF

V gene: TRBV5-1
D gene: TRBD2
J gene: TRBJ2-7
clone size: -
CDR3 DNA: TGCGCCAGCAGCTCAGCGGGGGGGCTCTCCTACGAGCAGTACTTC
CDR3 protein: CASSSAGGLSYEQYF

V gene: TRBV27
D gene: TRBD1
J gene: TRBJ1-6
clone size: -
CDR3 DNA: TGTGCCAGCGGACAGGGAAGATCACCCCTCCACTTT
CDR3 protein: CASGQGRSPLHF

V gene: TRBV7-9
D gene: TRBD1
J gene: TRBJ1-6
clone size: -
CDR3 DNA: TGTGCCAGCAGCTTACGAGGGACAGGTTATTCACCCCTCCACTTT
CDR3 protein: CASSLRGTGYSPLHF

V gene: TRBV6-5
D gene: -
J gene: TRBJ1-2
clone size: -
CDR3 DNA: TGTGCCAGCAGTGAATCTGTCTATGGCTACACCTTC
CDR3 protein: CASSESVYGYTF

V gene: TRBV6-5
D gene: -
J gene: TRBJ1-2
clone size: -
CDR3 DNA: TGTGCCAGCAGTTACGACGGGATTACCTATGGCTACACCTTC
CDR3 protein: CASSYDGITYGYTF

V gene: TRBV6-5
D gene: TRBD1
J gene: TRBJ1-6
clone size: -
CDR3 DNA: TGTGCCAGCAGTTACCCGGACAGGGACGCACCCCTCCACTTT
CDR3 protein: CASSYPDRDAPLHF

V gene: TRBV19
D gene: TRBD1
J gene: TRBJ2-5
clone size: -
CDR3 DNA: TGTGCCAGTAGTATAGCGTTGGGACAGGGCCAAGAGACCCAGTACTTC
CDR3 protein: CASSIALGQGQETQYF

V gene: TRBV7-7
D gene: TRBD2
J gene: TRBJ2-1
clone size: -
CDR3 DNA: TGTGCTAGCAGCTTAAGTGGGTCGGCGGGGGGGTACAATGAGCAGTTCTTC
CDR3 protein: CASSLSGSAGGYNEQFF

V gene: TRBV2
D gene: -
J gene: TRBJ2-1
clone size: -
CDR3 DNA: TGTGCCTCCTATCCCGTCTACGGCTACAATGAGCAGTTCTTC
CDR3 protein: CASYPVYGYNEQFF

V gene: TRBV10-3
D gene: TRBD1
J gene: TRBJ1-5
clone size: -
CDR3 DNA: TGTGCCATCAGTGAGCCCAGACAGGGTCGGGACCAGCCCCAGCATTTT
CDR3 protein: CAISEPRQGRDQPQHF